A single sample gave rise to the 26 T cell receptor beta chains below, sequenced in a study of technical replicates of blood from several donors (dated by TCRdb to about 2017). Libraries were made using the immunoSEQ multiplex PCR assay. TCRdb limited this immuneACCESS table to in-frame rearrangements with V and J called. A share of clones is missing; checked studies link under half to unresolved V genes, and the rest is unexplained. The sample table lists tens of thousands of clones, around 94% of them with a count of one. The leading ten clones occupy 0.25% of the sample. The sequenced sample consisted of T cells isolated from PBMCs. All receptors derive from a human donor in good health.

The chain employs TRBV30 and TRBJ2-6; D call uncertain. V dropped 8 bases and J dropped 0 bases, with 8 bases sitting between them. Germline V CDR1 and CDR2: GTSNPN, SVGIG (reference sequence). The CDR3 contains 13 residues. CDR3 coding DNA: TGTGCCGGGCGAACCTCTGGGGCCAACGTCCTGACTTTC. As protein: CAGRTSGANVLTF. Variable domain in full (rest from reference TRBV30 and TRBJ2-6): SQTIHQWPATLVQPVGSPLSLECTVEGTSNPNLYWYRQAAGRGLQLLFYSVGIGQISSEVPQNLSASRPQDRQFILSSKKLLLSDSGFYLCAGRTSGANVLTFGAGSRLTVL.

V gene TRBV6-5 combines with J gene TRBJ2-2, with 8 bases that match TRBD2. Unmatched junction bases numbered 7, after V lost 9 bases and J lost 7 bases. The CDR3 extends over 13 amino acids. Per the germline V gene, CDR1 is MNHEY and CDR2 is SVGAGI. As DNA, the CDR3 is TGTGCCAGTCGGGGGGGCCTGGGCGGGGAGCTGTTTTTT. Translated, it gives CASRGGLGGELFF.

Comment on this clone: Other nucleotide sequences from this sample produce the same CDR3. The rearrangement links TRBV2 to TRBJ2-6; 11 bases are shared with TRBD1. The length of the CDR3 is 17 residues. Germline CDR1 SNHLY, CDR2 FYNNEI. With 4 bases clipped from V and 0 bases from J, the junction kept 2 bases outside the gene matches. CDR3 loop: CASSVGTGGSGANVLTF. In nucleotides, the CDR3 is TGTGCCAGCAGTGTGGGGACAGGGGGCTCTGGGGCCAACGTCCTGACTTTC. Using reference TRBV2 and TRBJ2-6 for the parts outside the CDR3, the full variable domain is EPEVTQTPSHQVTQMGQEVILRCVPISNHLYFYWYRQILGQKVEFLVSFYNNEISEKSEIFDDQFSVERPDGSNFTLKIRSTKLEDSAMYFCASSVGTGGSGANVLTFGAGSRLTVL.

This clone was detected only once. The chain uses TRBV4-1 and TRBJ1-5; a possible D gene is TRBD1 (6 bases). The CDR3 totals 16 residues. V was cut by 2 bases and J by 5 bases, with 16 bases left in between. The germline CDR1 and CDR2 sequences are MGHRA and YSYEKL. CDR3: CASSQIGRGPHQPQHF. In DNA form, the CDR3 reads TGCGCCAGCAGCCAAATAGGCAGGGGCCCTCATCAGCCCCAGCATTTT.

This chain joins TRBV7-9 and TRBJ2-7, with TRBD1 matching over 8 bases. CDR3 length: 16 residues. Germline-derived CDR1 and CDR2 are SEHNR and FQNEAQ (reference sequence). V dropped 1 base and J dropped 7; count of bases not matched to a gene: 12. In DNA, the CDR3 is TGTGCCAGCAGCTTAGTTTCTGGACAGGGAAGTAGGGAGCAGTACTTC. Amino acid sequence: CASSLVSGQGSREQYF.

This chain links TRBV11-2 with TRBJ2-7; D possibly corresponds to TRBD1 (5 bases). CDR1 is SGHAT, CDR2 FQNNGV, per germline. The ends were cut back, 6 bases at V and 1 base at J, with 19 bases in the middle. The length of the CDR3 is 16 residues. DNA of the CDR3: TGTGCCAGCAGAAAAATTAGGGGCGGTTCTTCCTACGAGCAGTACTTC. This sequence encodes CASRKIRGGSSYEQYF. The full variable domain, rest sourced from reference TRBV11-2 and TRBJ2-7, is EAGVAQSPRYKIIEKRQSVAFWCNPISGHATLYWYQQILGQGPKLLIQFQNNGVVDDSQLPKDRFSAERLKGVDSTLKIQPAKLEDSAVYLCASRKIRGGSSYEQYFGPGTRLTVT.

V and J are TRBV9 and TRBJ2-1, with a possible D match to TRBD2 (6 bases). Germline V gene lookup returns CDR1 SGDLS and CDR2 YYNGEE. The ends were cut back, 4 bases at V and 5 bases at J, with 7 bases in the middle. This CDR3 comprises 12 residues. The CDR3 here is CASSWGDNEQFF. CDR3 bases: TGTGCCAGCAGCTGGGGGGACAATGAGCAGTTCTTC.

The J gene is TRBJ1-2, the V gene TRBV14; D might be TRBD1 (6 bases). V dropped 1 base and J dropped 7 bases, with 13 bases sitting between them. The CDR3 is 14 residues long. Germline V gene sequence: CDR1 SGHDN, CDR2 FVKESK. Here the CDR3 reads CASSQVYAGAGYTF. The CDR3 DNA is TGTGCCAGCAGCCAAGTCTACGCGGGGGCTGGCTACACCTTC.

The chain recombines TRBV29-1 with TRBJ1-3, with D unclear. Germline values: CDR1 SQVTM, CDR2 ANQGSEA. The CDR3 contains 17 residues. Deletions cut 4 bases from V and 0 bases from J, with 19 bases between. The CDR3 sequence: CSVVKAPGDPSGNTIYF. DNA for the CDR3: TGCAGCGTTGTCAAGGCCCCAGGTGATCCCTCTGGAAACACCATATATTTT.

V is TRBV11-2 and J is TRBJ1-2; TRBD1 is a possible D gene (5 bases). Trimming pared 4 bases from V and 6 bases from J, leaving 12 bases between. Germline V gene sequence: CDR1 SGHAT, CDR2 FQNNGV. This CDR3 is 13 amino acids long. For the CDR3, the DNA is TGTGCCAGCAGCTGGAGGGGTGAAGATGGCTACACCTTC. This sequence encodes CASSWRGEDGYTF.

The chain couples TRBV6-5 to TRBJ2-3; 10 nucleotides agree with TRBD1. J gave up 0 bases and V 6 bases, and 3 bases lay outside the gene matches. CDR1 is MNHEY and CDR2 is SVGAGI in the germline V gene. The CDR3 is 15 residues long. This chain's CDR3 is CASRRQGASTDTQYF. The DNA for the CDR3 is TGTGCCAGCAGACGACAGGGGGCCAGCACAGATACGCAGTATTTT.

The chain couples TRBV4-1 to TRBJ1-6; D not resolved. From germline, CDR1 is MGHRA and CDR2 YSYEKL. V lost 1 base to trimming and J lost 7 bases, with 17 bases between them. The length of the CDR3 is 17 residues. The CDR3: CASSQGSTGFRNSPLHF. The CDR3 coding sequence is TGCGCCAGCAGCCAAGGGTCGACGGGATTTAGGAATTCACCCCTCCACTTT.

V usage is TRBV29-1 and J usage is TRBJ2-7; 9 nucleotides align to TRBD2. Looked up from germline, CDR1 is SQVTM and CDR2 is ANQGSEA. The ends lost 4 bases at V and 6 bases at J; junction bases unmatched: 7. CDR3 length equals 13 residues. CDR3 bases: TGCAGCGTTGGAAGACTAGCGGTAGGCGAGCAGTACTTC. Translated, it gives CSVGRLAVGEQYF.

The gene calls are TRBV5-1 and TRBJ2-7, with D possibly TRBD2 on 6 matching bases. Germline CDR1 reads SGHRS; CDR2 reads YFSETQ. CDR3 length: 15 residues. Trimming took 7 bases from V and 3 from J, leaving 20 bases between them. CDR3 bases: TGCGCCAGCGGACTATCTGGGGGTCGGAGCTACGAGCAGTACTTC. This codes for CASGLSGGRSYEQYF.

The J gene is TRBJ1-2, the V gene TRBV7-9; TRBD1 matches at 9 bases. V lost 3 bases and J lost 5; bases outside the gene matches: 4. The CDR3 is 14 residues long. In germline, CDR1 is SEHNR, CDR2 FQNEAQ (reference sequence). The CDR3 DNA reads as TGTGCCAGCAGCTTCGGACAGGGGTTATATGGCTACACCTTC. It yields the protein CASSFGQGLYGYTF. Full variable domain (outside the CDR3, taken from reference TRBV7-9 and TRBJ1-2): DTGVSQNPRHKITKRGQNVTFRCDPISEHNRLYWYRQTLGQGPEFLTYFQNEAQLEKSRLLSDRFSAERPKGSFSTLEIQRTEQGDSAMYLCASSFGQGLYGYTFGSGTRLTVV.

This clone turned up a few times. The genes are TRBV5-8 and TRBJ2-7, with TRBD2 identical over 15 bases. Germline CDR1 reads SGHTS; CDR2 reads YDEGEE. The CDR3 is 15 amino acids. Trimming took 6 bases from V and 8 from J; bases not matched to a gene: 9. The CDR3 DNA reads as TGTGCCAGCAACCTAGGACTAGCGGGAGGGGAGCAGCAGTACTTC. As protein: CASNLGLAGGEQQYF.

V usage is TRBV5-1 and J usage is TRBJ1-4, with D tentatively TRBD1 (5 bases). Germline-derived CDR1 and CDR2 are SGHRS and YFSETQ. The CDR3 length is 14 residues. The V end lost 1 base, the J end lost 7 bases, and 11 bases lay between the germline ends. Here the CDR3 reads CASSLRGVGEKLFF. CDR3 sequence (DNA): TGCGCCAGCAGCTTGCGGGGGGTCGGTGAAAAACTGTTTTTT.

The chain couples TRBV6-1 to TRBJ2-7; 7 bases are shared with TRBD1. Unmatched junction bases numbered 1, after V lost 1 base and J lost 4 bases. This CDR3 is built from 13 residues. Germline CDR1 reads MNHNS; CDR2 reads SASEGT. The CDR3 here is CASSEETGYEQYF. CDR3 DNA: TGTGCCAGCAGTGAAGAGACAGGGTACGAGCAGTACTTC.

The V and J genes are TRBV29-1 and TRBJ2-7; 9 bases match TRBD1. With V trimmed by 6 bases and J by 6 bases, 9 bases remained unmatched. This CDR3 contains 13 residues. Germline V gene data show CDR1 as SQVTM and CDR2 as ANQGSEA. The CDR3 sequence is CSVTRDRVREQYF. CDR3 DNA: TGCAGCGTGACCAGGGACAGGGTCCGCGAGCAGTACTTC.

The chain employs TRBV11-2 and TRBJ1-1; 8 bases fit TRBD1. This CDR3 region has 14 residues. Germline V gene sequence: CDR1 SGHAT, CDR2 FQNNGV. J lost 12 bases, V lost 0 bases, and 9 bases had no gene match. For the CDR3, the DNA is TGTGCCAGCAGCTTAGAGTGGCAGGGACAGGTAACTTTCTTT. It specifies CASSLEWQGQVTFF. The variable domain in full, completed from reference TRBV11-2 and TRBJ1-1, reads EAGVAQSPRYKIIEKRQSVAFWCNPISGHATLYWYQQILGQGPKLLIQFQNNGVVDDSQLPKDRFSAERLKGVDSTLKIQPAKLEDSAVYLCASSLEWQGQVTFFGQGTRLTVV.

The chain carries TRBV18 and TRBJ1-3; tentatively, D is TRBD1 (5 bases). The CDR3 consists of 13 residues. Germline V lookup: CDR1 KGHSH, CDR2 LQKENI. The ends were cut back, 8 bases at V and 2 bases at J, with 10 bases in the middle. Here the CDR3 DNA reads TGTGCCAGCGCCCCGGGGGCTGGAAACACCATATATTTT. Translation gives CASAPGAGNTIYF.

This clone came up once. The chain recombines TRBV7-7 with TRBJ2-2, with TRBD2 matching 7 bases. There are 13 residues in the CDR3. Germline V gene sequence: CDR1 SSHAT, CDR2 FNYEAQ (reference sequence). The CDR3, as DNA: TGTGCTAGCGGGTTTGTGGGGCCCGGGGAGCTGTTTTTT. Its translation is CASGFVGPGELFF.

J is TRBJ2-1 and V is TRBV6-1; 13 bases align to TRBD2. V lost 3 bases to trimming and J lost 10 bases; unmatched junction nucleotides: 15. Germline V CDR1 and CDR2: MNHNS, SASEGT. The CDR3 is 18 amino acids. The DNA for the CDR3 is TGTGCCAGCAGTGAGAAACAATTGGGACTAGCGGGGAGGGGAGAGCAGTTCTTC. It is translated as CASSEKQLGLAGRGEQFF.

The rearrangement joins TRBV12-5 to TRBJ2-3, with 9 bases that match TRBD2. Germline CDR1 LGHNT, CDR2 FRNRAP. This CDR3 region has 17 residues. V trimming: 1 base; J trimming: 3 bases; junction bases outside the gene matches: 8. The CDR3 nucleotides are TGTGCTAGTGGTTTGGCCCAGGGGCGGGGGGGGACAGATACGCAGTATTTT. Amino acids: CASGLAQGRGGTDTQYF.

The CDR3 is CASSQGQAYSGNTIYF. As DNA, the CDR3 is TGTGCCAGCAGCCAGGGACAGGCCTACTCTGGAAACACCATATATTTT. The chain combines TRBV28 with TRBJ1-3; 8 positions match TRBD1. Unmatched junction bases numbered 7, after V lost 6 bases and J lost 0 bases. The CDR3 is made up of 16 amino acids. Germline-derived CDR1 and CDR2 are MDHEN and SYDVKM.

The J gene is TRBJ1-2, the V gene TRBV5-1, with TRBD1 matching 8 bases. The CDR3 is made up of 13 amino acids. Trimming cost V 4 bases and J 7 bases; bases outside gene matches: 6. Germline V gives CDR1 SGHRS, CDR2 YFSETQ. CDR3 loop: CASSLDRGLGYTF. The CDR3 DNA reads TGCGCCAGCAGCCTCGACAGGGGCCTTGGCTACACCTTC.